One and the same sample provided the 6 T cell receptor beta chains below, sequenced in a study of cytotoxic CD8 clonotypes in ibrutinib-treated CLL. The data were produced by immunoSEQ multiplex PCR, yet TCRdb's version contains in-frame clones alone and is incomplete. This sample carries around 42,000 clones, over 60% of them seen once, and the ten largest clones take under 25%. The sample in question was PBMCs, obtained after 24 months of ibrutinib treatment. Source of these receptors: a human donor with chronic lymphocytic leukemia.

The chain combines TRBV7-6 with TRBJ2-3; D is possibly TRBD2 (6 bases). CDR3 size: 17 residues. Germline CDR1 is SGHVS and CDR2 is FNYEAQ. The V end lost 5 bases, the J end lost 0 bases, and 18 bases lay between the germline ends. The CDR3: CASSPRRGTTSTDTQYF. CDR3 DNA: TGTGCCAGCAGCCCACGACGCGGGACGACTAGCACAGATACGCAGTATTTT.

This chain uses TRBV2 with TRBJ1-3; no reliable D call. Germline V CDR1 and CDR2: SNHLY, FYNNEI. There are 15 residues in the CDR3. Trimming pared 4 bases from V and 0 bases from J, leaving 10 bases between. CDR3 amino acids: CASSGLVDSGNTIYF. In nucleotides, the CDR3 is TGTGCCAGCAGTGGTTTAGTCGACTCTGGAAACACCATATATTTT.

The chain is built from TRBV5-4 and TRBJ1-2; D not resolved. In germline, CDR1 is SGHNT, CDR2 YYREEE (reference sequence). The CDR3 length is 14 residues. The germline V and J ends were trimmed by 2 bases and 8 bases, with 16 bases remaining between them. For the CDR3, the DNA is TGTGCCAGCAGCTTTGACCCCCACAAGGGAGGCTACACCTTC. This encodes CASSFDPHKGGYTF.

This clone has just one count. The chain is built from TRBV2 and TRBJ1-5; 7 bases line up with TRBD1. CDR3 size: 14 residues. Trimming cost V 9 bases and J 0 bases; bases outside gene matches: 5. Germline CDR1 SNHLY, CDR2 FYNNEI. The CDR3 coding sequence is TGTGCCAGTACCGACAGGGTTAGCAATCAGCCCCAGCATTTT. This encodes CASTDRVSNQPQHF.

V is TRBV4-1 and J is TRBJ2-3; TRBD2 matches 10 bases. Germline trimming cut 2 bases from V and 2 bases from J; bases unmatched to any gene: 7. The CDR3 loop spans 17 amino acids. CDR1 is MGHRA and CDR2 is YSYEKL in the germline V gene. This CDR3 is CASSQSLAGELTDTQYF. CDR3 DNA: TGCGCCAGCAGCCAAAGTCTAGCGGGGGAACTCACAGATACGCAGTATTTT.

The gene calls are TRBV21-1 and TRBJ2-1; the D call in the table, TRBD2, was not verified against the DNA. TRBV21-1 constitutes a pseudogene. This CDR3 is 15 amino acids long. The CDR3 bases are TGTGCCAGCAGCCACCTACGGACTAGCGGGATTGAGCAGTTCTTC. The encoded protein is CASSHLRTSGIEQFF.